This entry is about one T cell receptor beta chain. This clone was seen just once. Its recognized antigen is unknown. No base quality values were provided; no much bigger clone lies one nucleotide off. One collaborating source in Seattle enrolled patients during active infection and followed them longitudinally through the course of disease. The collaborating institutions used their own protocols to collect whole blood in K2EDTA tubes. For TCRbeta analysis, collaborator samples were shipped as frozen whole blood, as isolated PBMCs, or as DNA extracted from either sample type. The sample is drawn from a study of blood T cell repertoires in COVID-19 (dated by TCRdb to 2020 to 2022). Looking at the study overall: Samples from collaborators originated in the United States, Italy and Spain and spanned both the acute and convalescent phases of COVID-19. A freely available public database, intended as a resource for researchers studying the immune response to SARS-CoV-2, is where the repertoires were released. A de-identified subject ID, COVID-19 status, age in years and sex were almost always included in the sample metadata. Where available, HLA class I and class II types were obtained from metadata supplied by the sample provider rather than from assay-based typing. The material from the prospective study consisted of cDNA or gDNA derived from T cells, B-cell-depleted T cells, or PBMCs. The samples were drawn from two sources: the first 160 participants of the ongoing ImmuneRACE study, and about 1,300 subjects contributed by 6 global collaborators. Deeply sampled blood TCRbeta repertoires from subjects exposed to, actively infected with, or recovered from COVID-19 were included in the dataset.

The V end loses 5 bases and the J end loses 7 bases, and a stretch of 11 bases separates them. Taken from the germline V gene, the CDR1 and CDR2 loops are KGHDR and SFDVKD. Its CDR3 holds 13 amino acids, cysteine through phenylalanine. CDR3 DNA is the only sequence kept; it has 39 bases, read in frame from the first base. TCRbeta CDR3 regions were amplified from genomic DNA by means of the immunoSEQ Assay, a bias-controlled multiplex PCR. The authors' analysis ran thus. The number of nucleated cells in each sample was estimated by amplification of reference gene primers within the assay. Sequence reads were collapsed and filtered to measure the absolute abundance of every unique TCRbeta CDR3 rearrangement. Productive Simpson clonality was computed per sample as the square root of Simpson's diversity index over productive rearrangements. In its TCRdb copy, this immuneACCESS table keeps in-frame sequences only and misses some clones. Where compared with another copy, unresolved V genes explain less than half of these, and the others have no known cause. V and J calls and clone size follow that table, whereas D and trimming were derived from the DNA. Across this sample there are roughly 250,000 clones, with 80% to 95% seen only once. Just over 2.5% of the sample is in the top ten clones.

Results the study describes overall, beyond this receptor: Clinical and demographic metadata were provided uncurated, with the amount varying by source and participant.

Sequencing was done on a sample of peripheral blood. The chain joins TRBV24-1 to TRBJ1-5; TRBD1 is perhaps the D gene, given 6 matching bases. This receptor was taken from a person aged 18 to 30 with COVID-19, enrolled during active disease. In nucleotides, the sequence is TGTGCCACCAGTGGGGCAGGGGAACAGCCCCAGCATTTT. This translates into CATSGAGEQPQHF.